One and the same sample provided the 16 T cell receptor beta chains below, sequenced in a study of breast tumors, draining lymph nodes, adjacent tissues. TCRdb passed the multiplex PCR reads through MiXCR, listing each CDR3 protein once. Here the sample spans more than 250,000 distinct CDR3 sequences, about 30% being singletons. The lymph nodes were axillary draining lymph nodes from breast cancer patients. The material sequenced was axillary lymph node tissue. Receptors originate from a female donor with breast cancer. Some clones in this sample may be carry-over from other donors' samples.

This clonotype was seen repeatedly, ten times or more. The rearrangement links TRBV30 to TRBJ2-3; the D gene is possibly TRBD2 (6 bases). Germline loops: CDR1 GTSNPN, CDR2 SVGIG (reference sequence). Trimming removed 1 base from V and 5 bases from J, with 13 bases in between. This CDR3 contains 14 residues. This chain's CDR3 is CAWSELAFGDTQYF. CDR3 bases: TGTGCCTGGAGTGAACTAGCATTCGGAGATACGCAGTATTTT.

Regarding this clonotype: One end of the junction varies from germline; a read error may be responsible. The DNA for the CDR3 is TGTAGCGTCACGCCTCTCTGGGGCGCCGGGGAGCTGTTTTTT. This sequence encodes CSVTPLWGAGELFF. V is TRBV29-1 and J is TRBJ2-2; D possibly uses TRBD1 or TRBD2 (5 bases each). Germline-derived CDR1 and CDR2 are SQVTM and ANQGSEA. There are 14 residues in the CDR3.

This clonotype was seen ten or more times. V is TRBV11-2 and J is TRBJ2-1; D perhaps matches TRBD2 (6 bases). Deletions cut 4 bases from V and 7 bases from J, with 23 bases between. The germline V gene has CDR1 SGHAT and CDR2 FQNNGV. The CDR3 contains 17 residues. CDR3 sequence: CASSSGGVREPWNEQFF. CDR3 nucleotides: TGTGCCAGCAGCTCAGGCGGGGTGCGGGAACCCTGGAATGAGCAGTTCTTC.

In regard to this clonotype: This could be a read error, since a much larger clone is one nucleotide away. The V call is TRBV12-5, the J call TRBJ1-2, with 7 bases lining up with TRBD1. This CDR3 has 15 residues. Germline CDR1 reads LGHNT; CDR2 reads FRNRAP. Germline trimming cut 3 bases from V and 6 bases from J; bases unmatched to any gene: 10. The CDR3 is CASGFGTTGANGYTF. DNA of the CDR3: TGTGCTAGTGGTTTTGGGACTACAGGGGCAAATGGCTACACCTTC.

The V call is TRBV25-1, the J call TRBJ2-2; D ambiguous. Germline V CDR1 and CDR2: MGHDK, SYGVNS. V was trimmed by 5 bases and J by 5 bases, leaving 12 bases between them. The length of the CDR3 is 14 residues. The CDR3 sequence: CASSSLDTTGELFF. CDR3 in DNA: TGTGCCAGCAGTTCGCTAGACACAACCGGGGAGCTGTTTTTT.

A word on this clonotype: A much bigger clone sits one base away, suggesting this may be a read error. The chain is built from TRBV2 and TRBJ2-1; 9 nucleotides match TRBD1. The CDR3 consists of 15 residues. Trimming cost V 6 bases and J 2 bases; bases outside gene matches: 5. Germline-derived CDR1 and CDR2 are SNHLY and FYNNEI. Here the CDR3 reads CASRIGTGTYNEQFF. Written as DNA, the CDR3 is TGTGCCAGCAGAATAGGGACAGGGACCTACAATGAGCAGTTCTTC. Drawing the rest from reference TRBV2 and TRBJ2-1, the complete variable domain is EPEVTQTPSHQVTQMGQEVILRCVPISNHLYFYWYRQILGQKVEFLVSFYNNEISEKSEIFDDQFSVERPDGSNFTLKIRSTKLEDSAMYFCASRIGTGTYNEQFFGPGTRLTVL.

This clonotype was recorded at least ten times. This CDR3 is CASSHGQITGELFF. The CDR3 coding sequence is TGTGCCAGCAGCCATGGCCAGATCACCGGGGAGCTGTTTTTT. The genes are TRBV6-5 and TRBJ2-2; D is uncertain. Between the trimmed V and J ends, which lost 6 bases and 4 bases, there was a span of 12 bases. This CDR3 is built from 14 residues. From germline, CDR1 is MNHEY and CDR2 SVGAGI.

The J gene is TRBJ2-3, the V gene TRBV6-1; 11 bases agree with TRBD2. The germline CDR1 and CDR2 sequences are MNHNS and SASEGT. V shed 2 bases, J shed 1 base, and the junction held 5 bases outside the gene matches. CDR3 size: 17 residues. As DNA, the CDR3 is TGTGCCAGCAGTGAATGGGAACTAGCGGGAGGCACAGATACGCAGTATTTT. Amino acids: CASSEWELAGGTDTQYF.

As to this clonotype: This clone may be a read error of a much larger clone one base away. The V gene is TRBV5-4, the J gene TRBJ2-5; possible D gene TRBD1, 6 bases. The CDR3 runs 15 residues. V was pared by 3 bases and J by 6 bases, with 18 bases between. Per germline, CDR1 SGHNT and CDR2 YYREEE (reference sequence). The CDR3 DNA reads TGTGCCAGCAGCTCGGACAGAACCGAAGGAAAGACCCAGTACTTC. This codes for CASSSDRTEGKTQYF. Using reference TRBV5-4 and TRBJ2-5 for the parts outside the CDR3, the full variable domain is ETGVTQSPTHLIKTRGQQVTLRCSSQSGHNTVSWYQQALGQGPQFIFQYYREEENGRGNFPPRFSGLQFPNYSSELNVNALELDDSALYLCASSSDRTEGKTQYFGPGTRLLVL.

This clonotype has ten or more counts. Its ends do not fully match the called genes, so a read error is possible. V gene TRBV5-1 combines with J gene TRBJ2-7; TRBD2 agrees at 13 bases. Germline loops: CDR1 SGHRS, CDR2 YFSETQ. The CDR3 is 15 amino acids. CDR3 coding DNA: TGTGCCAGCAGTCCCAGGACTAGCGGGAGCAACGAGCAGTACTTC. Its translation is CASSPRTSGSNEQYF. Full variable domain (missing parts from reference TRBV5-1 and TRBJ2-7): KAGVTQTPRYLIKTRGQQVTLSCSPISGHRSVSWYQQTPGQGLQFLFEYFSETQRNKGNFPGRFSGRQFSNSRSEMNVSTLELGDSALYLCASSPRTSGSNEQYFGPGTRLTVT.

As to this clonotype: A much larger clone differs by one base, so this may be a read error. V and J are TRBV7-2 and TRBJ2-1; TRBD2 matches at 12 bases. This CDR3 spans 16 amino acids. Per the germline V gene, CDR1 is SGHTA and CDR2 is FQGNSA. The CDR3 region has the DNA TGTGCCAGCAGCCCGCCCCCTGGACTAGCGGGAAATGAGCAGCTCTTC. Its protein is CASSPPPGLAGNEQLF.

This clonotype was recorded at least ten times. The CDR3 loop is CASSPRDSSYNEQFF. The CDR3 DNA reads TGTGCCAGCAGCCCCCGGGACAGCTCCTACAATGAGCAGTTCTTC. The chain uses TRBV3-1 and TRBJ2-1; 7 positions match TRBD1. The CDR3 covers 15 residues. From germline, CDR1 is LGHDT and CDR2 YNNKEL (reference sequence). Unmatched junction bases numbered 3, after V lost 4 bases and J lost 0 bases.

This clonotype was counted ten times or more. The chain recombines TRBV7-2 with TRBJ2-3, with D unresolved. CDR3 length: 13 residues. V gave up 2 bases and J gave up 4 bases, with 7 bases separating them. Germline values: CDR1 SGHTA, CDR2 FQGNSA. The CDR3 region is CASSLNRADTQYF. Written as DNA, the CDR3 is TGTGCCAGCAGCTTAAATAGAGCAGATACGCAGTATTTT.

This clonotype was observed at least ten times. This CDR3 reads CASRASGTGYEQYF. Written as DNA, the CDR3 is TGTGCCAGCAGGGCTAGCGGGACTGGCTACGAGCAGTACTTC. The chain carries TRBV6-1 and TRBJ2-7; 9 bases align to TRBD2. V trimming: 6 bases; J trimming: 3 bases; junction bases outside the gene matches: 6. CDR1 and CDR2 (germline): MNHNS, SASEGT. This CDR3 region has 14 residues.

This clonotype was recorded many times. The chain carries TRBV30 and TRBJ2-5, with D perhaps matching TRBD1 (5 bases). The germline V gene has CDR1 GTSNPN and CDR2 SVGIG (reference sequence). The V gene lost 0 bases and the J gene lost 3 bases, with 11 bases spanning the gap. This CDR3 spans 14 amino acids. The CDR3 region is CAWSVGKGEETQYF. CDR3 coding DNA: TGTGCCTGGAGTGTAGGGAAAGGGGAAGAGACCCAGTACTTC.

This clonotype was observed many times. The V and J genes are TRBV12-3 or TRBV12-4 and TRBJ2-2; tentatively, D is TRBD1 or TRBD2 (5 bases each). The CDR3 extends over 15 amino acids. Trimming left V 6 bases short and J 6 bases short, with 17 bases between. DNA for the CDR3: TGTGCCAGCAGGGGGACGGACCGGGTCTCCGGGGAGCTGTTTTTT. Translated, it gives CASRGTDRVSGELFF.